This TCR beta chain was recorded in a study of T-cell reconstitution after alpha-beta-depleted transplantation in children. For TCRbeta, the library was prepared with unique molecular identifiers. TCRdb reanalysed the PCR reads using MiXCR and keeps one entry per CDR3 protein. The table records approximately 1,000,000 distinct CDR3 sequences, about 31% of them present only once. CDR3 length: 11 residues. Trimming pared 5 bases from V and 3 bases from J, leaving 5 bases between. Only a few counts were recorded for this clonotype. This receptor was identified in a boy younger than two who had a stem cell transplant for SCID, so the T cells may come from the graft donor. The chain links TRBV12-3 or TRBV12-4 to TRBJ2-7; D not certain. The material was PBMCs, mostly from graft donor cells, obtained 360 days after TCRalphabeta/CD19-depleted stem cell transplant. This CDR3 is CASSILYEQYF. CDR3 sequence (DNA): TGTGCCAGCAGTATCCTCTACGAGCAGTACTTC.